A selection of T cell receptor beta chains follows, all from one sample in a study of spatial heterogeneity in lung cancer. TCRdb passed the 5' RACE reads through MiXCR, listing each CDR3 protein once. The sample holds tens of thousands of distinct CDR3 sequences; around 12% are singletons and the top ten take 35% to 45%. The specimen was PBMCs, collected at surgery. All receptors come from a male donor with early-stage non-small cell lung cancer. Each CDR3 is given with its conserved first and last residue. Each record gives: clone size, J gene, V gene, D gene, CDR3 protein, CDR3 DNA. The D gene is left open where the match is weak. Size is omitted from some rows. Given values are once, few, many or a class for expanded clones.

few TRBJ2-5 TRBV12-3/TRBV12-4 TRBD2 CASSQRTSGGTSRQTQYF TGTGCCAGCAGTCAAAGGACTAGCGGGGGGACCAGCCGCCAGACCCAGTACTTC
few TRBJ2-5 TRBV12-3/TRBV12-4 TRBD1 CASSPTGGQETQYF TGTGCCAGCAGCCCGACAGGGGGGCAAGAGACCCAGTACTTC
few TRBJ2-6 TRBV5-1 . CASSLISGANVLTF TGCGCCAGCAGCTTGATATCTGGGGCCAACGTCCTGACTTTC
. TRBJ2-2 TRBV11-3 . CASSLTVGLDWSGELFF TGTGCCAGCAGCTTAACGGTGGGCTTGGACTGGTCCGGGGAGCTGTTTTTT
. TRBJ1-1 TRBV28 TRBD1 CASRFPTGTEAFF TGTGCCAGCAGGTTCCCGACAGGGACTGAAGCTTTCTTT
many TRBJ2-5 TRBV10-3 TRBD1 CAISDGTAETQYF TGTGCCATCAGTGACGGGACAGCAGAGACCCAGTACTTC
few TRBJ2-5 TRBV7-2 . CASRTLGSNIPETQYF TGTGCCAGCAGGACGCTGGGATCCAACATTCCCGAGACCCAGTACTTC
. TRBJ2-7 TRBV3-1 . CASSQVFGGQYF TGTGCCAGCAGCCAAGTATTTGGGGGACAGTACTTC
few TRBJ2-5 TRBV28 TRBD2 CASSLRGEGETQYF TGTGCCAGCAGTTTGCGGGGGGAAGGGGAGACCCAGTACTTC
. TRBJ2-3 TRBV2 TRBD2 CASSRTSGGAFREDTQYF TGTGCCAGCAGTCGGACTAGCGGGGGGGCTTTCCGGGAAGATACGCAGTATTTT
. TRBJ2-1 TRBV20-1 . CSAESVSSYNEQFF TGCAGTGCCGAGAGCGTGAGCTCCTACAATGAGCAGTTCTTC
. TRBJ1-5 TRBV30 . CAWSVRSGNQPQHF TGTGCCTGGAGTGTACGGTCTGGAAATCAGCCCCAGCATTTT
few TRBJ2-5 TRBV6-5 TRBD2 CASSLGLAGPQETQYF TGTGCCAGCAGTCTTGGACTAGCGGGTCCCCAAGAGACCCAGTACTTC
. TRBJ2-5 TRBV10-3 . CAISEGAGETQYF TGTGCCATCAGTGAGGGAGCGGGAGAGACCCAGTACTTC
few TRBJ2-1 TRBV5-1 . CASRPQGRANEQFF TGCGCCAGCAGGCCTCAAGGCCGGGCGAATGAGCAGTTCTTC
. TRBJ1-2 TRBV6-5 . CASREGRRFNGYTF TGTGCCAGCAGAGAGGGACGGCGTTTCAATGGCTACACCTTC
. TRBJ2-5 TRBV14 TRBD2 CASSQPGLAGSETQYF TGTGCCAGCAGCCAACCGGGACTAGCGGGATCCGAGACCCAGTACTTC
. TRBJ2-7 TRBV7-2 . CASSLNPGDEQYF TGTGCCAGCAGCTTAAATCCGGGGGACGAGCAGTACTTC
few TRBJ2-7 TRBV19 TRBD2 CASSLTSGGANEQYF TGTGCCAGTAGTCTGACTAGCGGGGGGGCCAACGAGCAGTACTTC
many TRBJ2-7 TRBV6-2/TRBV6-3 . CASSYSGRGTYEQYF TGTGCCAGCAGTTACTCGGGCCGTGGCACCTACGAGCAGTACTTC
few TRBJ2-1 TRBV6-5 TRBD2 CASSKTSGGHNEQFF TGTGCCAGCAGTAAAACTAGCGGGGGCCACAATGAGCAGTTCTTC
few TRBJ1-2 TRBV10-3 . CAISDLGTAYGYTF TGTGCCATCAGTGACCTGGGGACGGCGTATGGCTACACCTTC
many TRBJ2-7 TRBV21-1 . CASSKERGDYEQYF TGTGCCAGCAGCAAAGAACGGGGAGACTACGAGCAGTACTTC
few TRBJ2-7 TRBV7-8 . CASSLLPGGLVEQYF TGTGCCAGCAGCTTACTCCCAGGCGGTTTGGTGGAGCAGTACTTC
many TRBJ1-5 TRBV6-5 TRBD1 CASSYSRTGNQPQHF TGTGCCAGCAGTTACTCGAGGACAGGGAATCAGCCCCAGCATTTT
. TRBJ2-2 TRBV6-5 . CASSYIKSGELFF TGTGCCAGCAGTTATATTAAGTCCGGGGAGCTGTTTTTT
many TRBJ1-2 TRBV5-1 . CASSLAGENYGYTF TGCGCCAGCAGCTTGGCAGGGGAGAACTATGGCTACACCTTC
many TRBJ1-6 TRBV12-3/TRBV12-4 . CASSLGAGTSNSPLHF TGTGCCAGCTCCCTGGGGGCAGGGACGAGTAATTCACCCCTCCACTTT
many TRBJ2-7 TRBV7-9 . CASSPGGPYEQYF TGTGCCAGCAGCCCGGGGGGCCCCTACGAGCAGTACTTC
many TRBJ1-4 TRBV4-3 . CASSLSPQGPNEKLFF TGCGCCAGCAGCCTGAGCCCCCAGGGACCTAATGAAAAACTGTTTTTT
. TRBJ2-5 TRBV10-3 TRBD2 CAISPGLGGETQYF TGTGCCATCAGCCCGGGACTAGGGGGAGAGACCCAGTACTTC
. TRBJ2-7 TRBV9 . CASSGLRGYEQYF TGTGCCAGCAGCGGACTCAGGGGCTACGAGCAGTACTTC
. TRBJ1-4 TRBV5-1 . CASSLESSTNEKLFF TGCGCCAGCAGCTTGGAATCGTCAACTAATGAAAAACTGTTTTTT
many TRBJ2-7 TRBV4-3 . CASSQEADRDSGSYEQYF TGCGCCAGCAGCCAGGAAGCCGACAGGGACTCCGGCTCCTACGAGCAGTACTTC
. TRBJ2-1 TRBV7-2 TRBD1 CASRVHGQGAYNEQFF TGTGCCAGCAGGGTGCACGGACAGGGGGCCTACAATGAGCAGTTCTTC